This entry lists 28 T cell receptor beta chains sequenced from one sample in a study of blood T cells in healthy people across ages. A J-beta primer mix and a sample-barcoded 5' primer were used in a second PCR of roughly 6 to 11 cycles. Each CDR3 protein is one row after TCRdb ran MiXCR on the 5' RACE reads. The sample carries over a million distinct CDR3 sequences, 42% recorded once. Specimen: blood. The origin of the receptors is a woman aged 18-35 years in good health.

The gene calls are TRBV6-5 and TRBJ1-2; possible D gene TRBD1, 5 bases. The CDR3 has 15 amino acids. V was pared by 0 bases and J by 7 bases, with 15 bases between. CDR1 is MNHEY, CDR2 SVGAGI, per germline. The CDR3 DNA is TGTGCCAGCAGTTACTCGGGGCAGGGTGTCGGTGGCTACACCTTC. It encodes CASSYSGQGVGGYTF.

The chain carries TRBV6-6 and TRBJ2-7; D gene ambiguous. The CDR3 contains 14 residues. Germline CDR1 is MNHNY and CDR2 is SVGAGI (reference sequence). The V end was cut by 6 bases, the J end by 0 bases, with 12 bases between. DNA for the CDR3: TGTGCCAGCAGAGTGACCATGAGCTCCTACGAGCAGTACTTC. It is translated as CASRVTMSSYEQYF.

The V gene is TRBV5-8, the J gene TRBJ2-5, with D possibly being TRBD2 (6 bases). Per germline, CDR1 SGHTS and CDR2 YDEGEE. V lost 4 bases, J lost 9 bases, and 13 bases lay in between. The CDR3 covers 12 residues. The CDR3 DNA reads TGTGCCAGCAGCCTAGGGACTTACTCCCAGTACTTC. This encodes CASSLGTYSQYF.

J is TRBJ2-3 and V is TRBV6-5, with 7 nucleotides matching TRBD1. The V and J ends lost 5 bases and 0 bases, in that order; junction bases with no gene match: 8. In germline, CDR1 is MNHEY, CDR2 SVGAGI. This CDR3 has 16 amino acids. The CDR3 sequence is CASSTDRDPSTDTQYF. CDR3 coding DNA: TGTGCCAGCAGTACAGACAGGGACCCTAGCACAGATACGCAGTATTTT.

Only a few counts were recorded for this clonotype. The chain carries TRBV5-1 and TRBJ1-5, with TRBD1 identical over 10 bases. With 4 bases clipped from V and 7 bases from J, the junction kept 2 bases outside the gene matches. Per germline, CDR1 SGHRS and CDR2 YFSETQ. CDR3 size: 13 residues. The CDR3 DNA is TGCGCCAGCAGCGGGGGACAGGGGCAGCCCCAGCATTTT. Translated: CASSGGQGQPQHF.

As for this clonotype: Germline and junction disagree at one end, which may indicate a read error. The V gene is TRBV7-2, the J gene TRBJ2-1, with D possibly matching TRBD2 (5 bases). CDR1 SGHTA and CDR2 FQGNSA come from the germline V gene. CDR3 length: 14 residues. The CDR3 sequence: CASSPQAAYNEQFF. DNA for the CDR3: TGTGCCAGCAGCCCCCAAGCGGCCTATAATGAGCAGTTCTTC.

V usage is TRBV28 and J usage is TRBJ2-1; D perhaps matches TRBD2 (7 bases). The V gene lost 8 bases and the J gene lost 0 bases, with 11 bases spanning the gap. In germline, CDR1 is MDHEN, CDR2 SYDVKM. The CDR3 consists of 14 residues. Here the CDR3 reads CASVGGLSYNEQFF. The CDR3, as DNA: TGTGCCAGCGTGGGGGGGCTCTCCTACAATGAGCAGTTCTTC.

This clonotype has a handful of counts. V and J are TRBV5-1 and TRBJ1-1; tentative D call: TRBD1 (5 bases). With 1 base removed from V and 4 bases from J, the gap between germline ends came to 11 bases. Germline V gene data show CDR1 as SGHRS and CDR2 as YFSETQ. This CDR3 is built from 14 residues. Here the CDR3 DNA reads TGCGCCAGCAGCTTGACAGGAACTTCCACTGAAGCTTTCTTT. Translation: CASSLTGTSTEAFF.

The chain couples TRBV6-2 or TRBV6-3 to TRBJ2-1, with TRBD1 identical over 9 bases. Matching the DNA end better, TRBJ2-7 makes the J call doubtful. The CDR3 length is 16 residues. Germline values: CDR1 MNHEY, CDR2 SVGEGT. CDR3 in amino acids: CASSFHRDRETYEQYF. Written as DNA, the CDR3 is TGTGCCAGCAGTTTTCACCGGGACAGGGAGACCTACGAGCAGTACTTC.

This rearrangement joins TRBV10-3 to TRBJ2-7; TRBD2 matches 14 bases. V lost 5 bases, J lost 7 bases, and 13 bases stayed unmatched. The CDR3 is 17 amino acids. Germline V CDR1 and CDR2: ENHRY, SYGVKD. CDR3 sequence reads: CAISSGLAGGLMREQYF. The CDR3 nucleotides are TGTGCCATCAGTTCCGGACTAGCGGGAGGCCTAATGCGTGAGCAGTACTTC.

V usage is TRBV9 and J usage is TRBJ2-1, with 7 bases fitting TRBD2. V lost 2 bases to trimming and J lost 3 bases; unmatched junction nucleotides: 8. Germline V gene lookup returns CDR1 SGDLS and CDR2 YYNGEE. CDR3 length equals 16 residues. The DNA for the CDR3 is TGTGCCAGCAGCGTGGTTCACCCGGGGGGCTACAATGAGCAGTTCTTC. This gives the protein CASSVVHPGGYNEQFF.

The gene calls are TRBV6-1 and TRBJ1-2, with 12 bases that match TRBD1. J gave up 6 bases and V 6 bases, and 11 bases lay outside the gene matches. Germline loops: CDR1 MNHNS, CDR2 SASEGT. The CDR3 length is 16 residues. DNA of the CDR3: TGTGCCAGCAGCGACCTTCCGGGACAGGGGGCTGATGGCTACACCTTC. This encodes CASSDLPGQGADGYTF.

CDR3 residues: CATSASSGNTIYF. CDR3 DNA: TGTGCCACCTCAGCCAGCTCTGGAAACACCATATATTTT. This sequence joins TRBV12-3 or TRBV12-4 and TRBJ1-3; D not certain. V lost 10 bases and J 0 bases, leaving 10 bases between the germline ends. The CDR3 loop spans 13 amino acids.

A few counts support this clonotype. This chain joins TRBV15 and TRBJ2-1; tentatively, D is TRBD1 (6 bases). Between the trimmed V and J ends, which lost 0 bases and 0 bases, there was a span of 9 bases. The CDR3 is 16 residues long. Germline V CDR1 and CDR2: LNHNV, YYDKDF (reference sequence). As DNA, the CDR3 is TGTGCCACCAGCAGAGATAGGGGGAACTCCTACAATGAGCAGTTCTTC. Protein product: CATSRDRGNSYNEQFF.

This clonotype showed up just a few times. The chain couples TRBV20-1 to TRBJ2-3, with D hard to call. Germline CDR1 reads DFQATT; CDR2 reads SNEGSKA (reference sequence). V was pared by 7 bases and J by 2 bases, with 13 bases between. The CDR3 has 13 residues. The CDR3 reads CSGAQPPTDTQYF. For the CDR3, the DNA is TGCAGTGGGGCCCAGCCTCCCACAGATACGCAGTATTTT.

The chain is built from TRBV10-3 and TRBJ2-1, with 11 bases lining up with TRBD2. The length of the CDR3 is 16 residues. V trimming: 5 bases; J trimming: 7 bases; junction bases outside the gene matches: 10. Germline V lookup: CDR1 ENHRY, CDR2 SYGVKD. The CDR3 sequence is CAISPFSGGAGNEQFF. The CDR3, as DNA: TGTGCCATCAGTCCCTTTAGCGGGGGGGCCGGGAATGAGCAGTTCTTC.

About this clonotype itself: A much larger clone lies a single base off, so this may be a read error. V usage is TRBV3-1 and J usage is TRBJ1-1; a possible D gene is TRBD1 (5 bases). CDR1 is LGHDT and CDR2 is YNNKEL in the germline V gene (reference sequence). Trimming shortened V by 10 bases and J by 7 bases, and 13 bases separated the two germline ends. CDR3 length: 11 amino acids. CDR3 DNA: TGTGCCAACCAGGGTAATGGTGAAGCTTTCTTT. It encodes CANQGNGEAFF. Full variable domain (rest looked up from reference TRBV3-1 and TRBJ1-1): DTAVSQTPKYLVTQMGNDKSIKCEQNLGHDTMYWYKQDSKKFLKIMFSYNNKELIINETVPNRFSPKSPDKAHLNLHINSLELGDSAVYFCANQGNGEAFFGQGTRLTVV.

The genes are TRBV6-1 and TRBJ1-5, with TRBD1 matching over 8 bases. CDR1 is MNHNS and CDR2 is SASEGT in the germline V gene. The CDR3 has 16 residues. Losses at the gene ends were 6 bases for V and 3 bases for J; bases not matched to a gene: 10. CDR3 nucleotides: TGTGCCAGCAGAAGGTTACCTCAGGGGGCCAATCAGCCCCAGCATTTT. It is translated as CASRRLPQGANQPQHF.

This clonotype has a handful of counts. This rearrangement joins TRBV29-1 to TRBJ1-3; D uncertain. Germline V lookup: CDR1 SQVTM, CDR2 ANQGSEA. V was clipped by 4 bases and J by 3 bases, with 7 bases between them. The CDR3 loop spans 12 amino acids. CDR3 protein: CSVAMVGNTIYF. For the CDR3, the DNA is TGCAGCGTTGCTATGGTTGGAAACACCATATATTTT.

This clonotype has just a few counts. The chain uses TRBV12-3 or TRBV12-4 and TRBJ1-4, with a weak D call TRBD1 (6 bases). The CDR3 runs to 14 residues. Deletions cut 3 bases from V and 8 bases from J, with 13 bases between. The CDR3 here is CASSFQGPGEKLFF. DNA for the CDR3: TGTGCCAGCAGTTTTCAGGGGCCGGGGGAAAAACTGTTTTTT.

The chain carries TRBV7-2 and TRBJ2-1; TRBD2 might be the D (5 bases). Per the germline V gene, CDR1 is SGHTA and CDR2 is FQGNSA. The CDR3 extends over 13 amino acids. Trimming removed 6 bases at V and 9 bases at J, with 15 bases between. CDR3 nucleotides: TGTGCCAGCAGGCCCGGGGTCGTGGGTGAGCAGTTCTTC. It codes for CASRPGVVGEQFF.

This clonotype has at least ten counts. V and J are TRBV20-1 and TRBJ2-7; D gene unclear. Germline values: CDR1 DFQATT, CDR2 SNEGSKA (reference sequence). This CDR3 region has 13 residues. Between the trimmed V and J ends, which lost 2 bases and 0 bases, there was a span of 8 bases. DNA of the CDR3: TGCAGTGCTAGATTAATGAGCTCCTACGAGCAGTACTTC. Its protein is CSARLMSSYEQYF.

V and J are TRBV7-2 and TRBJ2-2, with 10 positions matching TRBD2. Germline assignment: CDR1 SGHTA and CDR2 FQGNSA. V lost 3 bases, J lost 1 base, and 2 bases stayed unmatched. The CDR3 sequence is 16 residues long. Written as DNA, the CDR3 is TGTGCCAGCAGCTTGGGACTAGCGAAGAACACCGGGGAGCTGTTTTTT. Amino acids: CASSLGLAKNTGELFF.

This rearrangement joins TRBV7-9 to TRBJ1-1, with 7 bases aligning to TRBD1. This CDR3 is built from 14 residues. J gave up 3 bases and V 5 bases, and 6 bases lay outside the gene matches. In germline, CDR1 is SEHNR, CDR2 FQNEAQ (reference sequence). The CDR3: CASSITGVYTEAFF. The CDR3 bases are TGTGCCAGCAGCATTACAGGGGTTTACACTGAAGCTTTCTTT.

The J gene is TRBJ2-3, the V gene TRBV5-1, with 9 bases lining up with TRBD2. V dropped 7 bases and J dropped 0; count of bases not matched to a gene: 3. Per the germline V gene, CDR1 is SGHRS and CDR2 is YFSETQ. CDR3 length: 14 amino acids. CDR3 in DNA: TGCGCCAGCGCGGGGGGGACTAGCACAGATACGCAGTATTTT. Amino acids: CASAGGTSTDTQYF.

The chain links TRBV6-2 or TRBV6-3 to TRBJ2-1; 8 bases match TRBD2. Per germline, CDR1 MNHEY and CDR2 SVGEGT. The CDR3 is 14 amino acids. The trim removed 4 bases at V and 10 bases at J, leaving 9 bases unmatched. CDR3 in amino acids: CASSSPGTRGEQFF. CDR3 DNA sequence: TGTGCCAGCAGTTCCCCCGGGACTAGAGGCGAGCAGTTCTTC.

The chain joins TRBV6-5 to TRBJ2-5, with D maybe TRBD1 (6 bases). V was cut by 3 bases and J by 5 bases, with 13 bases left in between. Germline CDR1 reads MNHEY; CDR2 reads SVGAGI. The CDR3 is made up of 14 amino acids. CDR3 protein: CASSYQGRSETQYF. CDR3 bases: TGTGCCAGCAGTTATCAGGGGAGAAGTGAGACCCAGTACTTC.

The chain combines TRBV5-5 with TRBJ2-1, with 7 bases fitting TRBD1. Germline trimming cut 5 bases from V and 0 bases from J; bases unmatched to any gene: 14. This CDR3 region has 18 residues. Germline values: CDR1 SGHKS, CDR2 YYEKEE (reference sequence). The CDR3 is CASSLAPGQSSSYNEQFF. The CDR3 DNA reads as TGTGCCAGCAGTTTAGCACCGGGACAGTCGAGCTCCTACAATGAGCAGTTCTTC. Full variable domain (missing parts from reference TRBV5-5 and TRBJ2-1): DAGVTQSPTHLIKTRGQQVTLRCSPISGHKSVSWYQQVLGQGPQFIFQYYEKEERGRGNFPDRFSARQFPNYSSELNVNALLLGDSALYLCASSLAPGQSSSYNEQFFGPGTRLTVL.